This T cell receptor beta chain was found in a study of cytomegalovirus exposure and HLA in healthy donors. A multiplex PCR was run with 60 Vbeta primers and 13 Jbeta primers. Produced via immunoSEQ multiplex PCR; TCRdb's table is partial and in-frame only. The sample has about 130,000 clones, roughly 78% seen once. The sequencing sample was made of PBMCs. The clonotype was recovered from a man aged 25 to 45 in good health and CMV-seropositive.

The chain's CDR3 is CASSSDSLYEQFF. The CDR3 nucleotides are TGTGCCAGCAGCTCAGACAGTCTCTATGAGCAGTTCTTC. The chain joins TRBV7-9 to TRBJ2-1; a possible D gene is TRBD1 (5 bases). Germline CDR1 is SEHNR and CDR2 is FQNEAQ (reference sequence). Trimming took 4 bases from V and 8 from J, leaving 12 bases between them. The CDR3 is 13 amino acids.